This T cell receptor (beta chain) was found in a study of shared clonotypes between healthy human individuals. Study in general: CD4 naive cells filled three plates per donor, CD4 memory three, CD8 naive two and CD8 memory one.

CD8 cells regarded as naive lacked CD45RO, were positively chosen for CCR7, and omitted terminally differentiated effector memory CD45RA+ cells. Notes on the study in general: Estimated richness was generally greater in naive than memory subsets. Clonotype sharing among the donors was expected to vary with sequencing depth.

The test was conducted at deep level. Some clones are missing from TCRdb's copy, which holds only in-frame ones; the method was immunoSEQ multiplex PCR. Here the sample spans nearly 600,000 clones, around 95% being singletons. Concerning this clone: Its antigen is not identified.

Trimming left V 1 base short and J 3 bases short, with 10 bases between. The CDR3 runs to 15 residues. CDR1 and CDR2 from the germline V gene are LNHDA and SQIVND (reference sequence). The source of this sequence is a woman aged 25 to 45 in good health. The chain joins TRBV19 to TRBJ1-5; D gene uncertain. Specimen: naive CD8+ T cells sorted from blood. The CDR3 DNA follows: TGTGCCAGTAGTATAGCTCGGCTCTACAATCAGCCCCAGCATTTT. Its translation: CASSIARLYNQPQHF.